This T cell receptor beta chain was obtained from a study of blood T cell repertoires in COVID-19. Across the study: Some COVID-19 samples were acute and others convalescent; all came from the United States, Italy and Spain. The analysed material was cDNA or gDNA that came from T cells, B-cell-depleted T cells, or PBMCs.

J lost 3 bases, V lost 6 bases, and 7 bases had no gene match. The CDR3 spans 14 residues. CDR1 SNHLY and CDR2 FYNNEI come from the germline V gene. Original processing methods: The assay estimated nucleated cells by amplifying reference gene primers. The method was immunoSEQ multiplex PCR; TCRdb's version includes in-frame clones alone and lacks a portion of them. That table gives V, J and clone size, and the DNA gave D and trimming. The table records over 200,000 clones, roughly nine tenths of them present only once. The V and J genes are TRBV2 and TRBJ2-7; TRBD1 agrees at 8 bases. The sequence came from a man aged 35 to 55 with active or convalescent COVID-19. Specimen: peripheral blood. DNA of the CDR3: TGTGCCAGCAGCCGGACAGGACAGGGCTACGAGCAGTACTTC. It translates to CASSRTGQGYEQYF.